The 18 T cell receptor beta chains below all came from one sample that was sequenced in a study of shared clonotypes between healthy human individuals. Clones were sequenced by immunoSEQ multiplex PCR, and TCRdb holds only the in-frame ones, with some missing. The profile shows about 490,000 clones, around 80% of them singletons. Sequencing used PBMCs. The receptors shown here come from a woman aged 40 to 50 in good health. Some clones in this sample may be carry-over from other donors' samples.

V usage is TRBV5-8 and J usage is TRBJ2-1; D remains unclear. The CDR3 extends over 14 amino acids. V dropped 0 bases and J dropped 6 bases, with 10 bases sitting between them. CDR1 SGHTS and CDR2 YDEGEE come from the germline V gene. The CDR3 spells CASSLEAWANEQFF. DNA of the CDR3: TGTGCCAGCAGCTTGGAAGCCTGGGCCAATGAGCAGTTCTTC. Combining the CDR3 with reference TRBV5-8 and TRBJ2-1 gives the whole variable domain EAGVTQSPTHLIKTRGQQATLRCSPISGHTSVYWYQQALGLGLQFLLWYDEGEERNRGNFPPRFSGRQFPNYSSELNVNALELEDSALYLCASSLEAWANEQFFGPGTRLTVL.

This clone has only one observation. The gene calls are TRBV5-5 and TRBJ2-5; no clear D gene. Germline V lookup: CDR1 SGHKS, CDR2 YYEKEE (reference sequence). The CDR3 runs to 16 residues. The V end was cut by 2 bases, the J end by 2 bases, with 16 bases between. The CDR3 DNA sequence: TGTGCCAGCAGCTTAGTTCCGGGTCCCCTACAAGAGACCCAGTACTTC. The encoded protein is CASSLVPGPLQETQYF.

This rearrangement joins TRBV28 to TRBJ2-3; a weak D match, TRBD1 (6 bases). Trimming stripped 1 base from V and 2 bases from J, with 10 bases between. The germline CDR1 and CDR2 sequences are MDHEN and SYDVKM. CDR3 size: 15 residues. The chain's CDR3 is CASSLFQGITDTQYF. In DNA form, the CDR3 reads TGTGCCAGCAGTTTATTTCAGGGGATCACAGATACGCAGTATTTT.

The V call is TRBV5-4, the J call TRBJ1-2; a weak D match, TRBD1 (5 bases). Germline V gene sequence: CDR1 SGHNT, CDR2 YYREEE (reference sequence). With 4 bases removed from V and 8 bases from J, the gap between germline ends came to 15 bases. The CDR3 has 13 amino acids. Here the CDR3 reads CASSLVGARGYTF. The DNA of the CDR3 is TGTGCCAGCAGCCTGGTCGGGGCTCGGGGCTACACCTTC.

J is TRBJ2-7 and V is TRBV2; 8 nucleotides line up with TRBD1. Germline CDR1 and CDR2: SNHLY and FYNNEI. The CDR3 length is 15 residues. With 2 bases clipped from V and 5 bases from J, the junction kept 8 bases outside the gene matches. CDR3 residues: CASSERSGGVNEQYF. The CDR3 DNA reads TGTGCCAGCAGTGAACGGTCAGGGGGCGTAAACGAGCAGTACTTC.

This clone was seen a handful of times. Other DNA sequences within the sample encode an identical CDR3. The genes are TRBV18 and TRBJ2-5; D gene ambiguous. The CDR3 runs to 11 residues. CDR1 KGHSH and CDR2 LQKENI come from the germline V gene. V was cut by 3 bases and J by 1 base, with 0 bases left in between. The CDR3 loop reads CASSPQETQYF. In DNA form, the CDR3 reads TGTGCCAGCTCACCCCAAGAGACCCAGTACTTC.

The chain links TRBV18 to TRBJ1-1, with TRBD1 as a possible D gene (5 bases). The CDR3 is made up of 15 amino acids. CDR1 is KGHSH and CDR2 is LQKENI in the germline V gene. Trimming removed 1 base at V and 2 bases at J, with 11 bases between. CDR3 sequence (DNA): TGTGCCAGCTCACCACAGGTTCAGGGCAACACTGAAGCTTTCTTT. It is translated as CASSPQVQGNTEAFF.

The chain links TRBV19 to TRBJ1-2; TRBD1 is a possible D gene (6 bases). The ends were cut back, 4 bases at V and 7 bases at J, with 19 bases in the middle. CDR3 length: 15 amino acids. Germline CDR1 reads LNHDA; CDR2 reads SQIVND (reference sequence). Here the CDR3 DNA reads TGTGCCAGTAGTAGACGGGACACAGGGCCTGGTGGCTACACCTTC. It specifies CASSRRDTGPGGYTF.

The chain joins TRBV9 to TRBJ2-7; TRBD1 agrees at 10 bases. Germline V lookup: CDR1 SGDLS, CDR2 YYNGEE. CDR3 size: 18 residues. The ends lost 0 bases at V and 0 bases at J; junction bases unmatched: 9. The CDR3 nucleotides read TGTGCCAGCAGCGTAGACCGCGAGGGACAGGGGAGCTCCTACGAGCAGTACTTC. Amino acid sequence: CASSVDREGQGSSYEQYF. Full variable domain (missing parts from reference TRBV9 and TRBJ2-7): DSGVTQTPKHLITATGQRVTLRCSPRSGDLSVYWYQQSLDQGLQFLIQYYNGEERAKGNILERFSAQQFPDLHSELNLSSLELGDSALYFCASSVDREGQGSSYEQYFGPGTRLTVT.

The V gene is TRBV27, the J gene TRBJ2-6; a weak D match, TRBD1 (6 bases). The CDR3 sequence is 14 residues long. Germline V gene data show CDR1 as MNHEY and CDR2 as SMNVEV (reference sequence). Trimming removed 6 bases from V and 7 bases from J, with 13 bases in between. CDR3 region: CASRNRGTANVLTF. The CDR3 DNA sequence: TGTGCCAGCAGAAATAGGGGGACAGCCAACGTCCTGACTTTC.

To note about this clone: The same CDR3 also results from other DNA sequences found in this sample. The chain uses TRBV9 and TRBJ2-5; no clear D gene. The CDR3 covers 14 residues. Trimming pared 0 bases from V and 2 bases from J, leaving 8 bases between. Germline V CDR1 and CDR2: SGDLS, YYNGEE. The CDR3 nucleotides read TGTGCCAGCAGCGTAGTTTGGGATCAAGAGACCCAGTACTTC. This translates into CASSVVWDQETQYF.

The chain joins TRBV2 to TRBJ1-1; no firm D call. This CDR3 spans 13 amino acids. Germline V gene lookup returns CDR1 SNHLY and CDR2 FYNNEI. Trimming pared 7 bases from V and 2 bases from J, leaving 11 bases between. The CDR3 nucleotides read TGTGCCAGCAACTCAGAGACAAACACTGAAGCTTTCTTT. This sequence encodes CASNSETNTEAFF. Full variable domain (outside the CDR3, taken from reference TRBV2 and TRBJ1-1): EPEVTQTPSHQVTQMGQEVILRCVPISNHLYFYWYRQILGQKVEFLVSFYNNEISEKSEIFDDQFSVERPDGSNFTLKIRSTKLEDSAMYFCASNSETNTEAFFGQGTRLTVV.

The chain carries TRBV18 and TRBJ2-7; D is unresolved. The CDR3 extends over 12 amino acids. Germline CDR1 reads KGHSH; CDR2 reads LQKENI. With 1 base removed from V and 3 bases from J, the gap between germline ends came to 4 bases. CDR3 region: CASSPRNYEQYF. The CDR3 DNA reads as TGTGCCAGCTCACCACGCAACTACGAGCAGTACTTC.

This clone came up once. The chain has TRBV7-3 and TRBJ2-2; 7 bases are a match to TRBD1. The CDR3 has 16 residues. After removal of 6 bases from V and 5 bases from J, the junction contained 12 bases not matched to a gene. Germline V CDR1 and CDR2: SGHTA, FQGTGA. As DNA, the CDR3 is TGTGCCAGCAGTTACTCCGGGACAGCTAGTACCGGGGAGCTGTTTTTT. Its translation is CASSYSGTASTGELFF.

The chain recombines TRBV4-1 with TRBJ1-4; D is undetermined. The CDR3 sequence is 15 residues long. The germline CDR1 and CDR2 sequences are MGHRA and YSYEKL. V was cut by 1 base and J by 2 bases, with 8 bases left in between. The CDR3: CASSQGSQTNEKLFF. The CDR3 coding sequence is TGCGCCAGCAGCCAAGGCTCTCAGACTAATGAAAAACTGTTTTTT.

V is TRBV7-3 and J is TRBJ2-2; no definite D call. The germline V and J ends were trimmed by 4 bases and 8 bases, with 8 bases remaining between them. CDR1 SGHTA and CDR2 FQGTGA come from the germline V gene. The CDR3 is 12 amino acids. CDR3 loop: CASSSSWGELFF. In DNA, the CDR3 is TGTGCCAGCAGCTCGTCATGGGGGGAGCTGTTTTTT.

The V gene is TRBV29-1, the J gene TRBJ2-1, with 7 bases lining up with TRBD2. The CDR3 extends over 11 amino acids. CDR1 SQVTM and CDR2 ANQGSEA come from the germline V gene. Trimming took 8 bases from V and 4 from J; bases not matched to a gene: 2. The CDR3 loop is CSWGGYNEQFF. The CDR3 region has the DNA TGCAGCTGGGGGGGTTACAATGAGCAGTTCTTC.

A word on this clone: Other nucleotide sequences from this sample produce the same CDR3. The J gene is TRBJ2-2, the V gene TRBV2; no clear D. Trimming left V 2 bases short and J 2 bases short, with 3 bases between. This CDR3 has 13 amino acids. The germline gives CDR1 SNHLY, CDR2 FYNNEI. CDR3 DNA sequence: TGTGCCAGCAGTGAACAAAACACCGGGGAGCTGTTTTTT. It specifies CASSEQNTGELFF.